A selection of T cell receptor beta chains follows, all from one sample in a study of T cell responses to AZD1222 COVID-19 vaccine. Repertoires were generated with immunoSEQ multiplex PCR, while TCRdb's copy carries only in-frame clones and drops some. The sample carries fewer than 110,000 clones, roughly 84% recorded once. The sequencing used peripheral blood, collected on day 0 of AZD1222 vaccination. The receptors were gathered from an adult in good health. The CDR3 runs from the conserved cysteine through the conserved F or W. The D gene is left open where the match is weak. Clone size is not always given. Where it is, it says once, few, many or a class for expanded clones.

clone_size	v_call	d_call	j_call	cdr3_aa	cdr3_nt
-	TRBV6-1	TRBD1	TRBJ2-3	CASSEDSPRDRDTDTQYF	TGTGCCAGCAGTGAAGATAGCCCCCGGGACAGGGACACAGATACGCAGTATTTT
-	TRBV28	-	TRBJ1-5	CATRKRGANQPQHF	TGTGCCACCAGAAAGAGGGGGGCGAATCAGCCCCAGCATTTT
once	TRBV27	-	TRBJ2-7	CASSLNQGRDYEQYF	TGTGCCAGCAGTTTAAACCAAGGGCGCGACTACGAGCAGTACTTC
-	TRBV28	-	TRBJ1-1	CASSLVGYTEAFF	TGTGCCAGCAGTTTAGTAGGTTACACTGAAGCTTTCTTT
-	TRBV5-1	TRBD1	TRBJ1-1	CASSLEQGVTEAFF	TGCGCCAGCAGCTTGGAGCAGGGGGTCACTGAAGCTTTCTTT
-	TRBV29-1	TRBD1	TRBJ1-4	CSVERGTGRNEKLFF	TGCAGCGTTGAAAGGGGGACAGGGAGAAATGAAAAACTGTTTTTT
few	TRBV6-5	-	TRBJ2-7	CASRGTKREQYF	TGTGCCAGTAGAGGGACGAAGCGCGAGCAGTACTTC
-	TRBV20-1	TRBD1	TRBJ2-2	CSASGTGGPAGELFF	TGCAGTGCTAGTGGGACAGGGGGTCCCGCCGGGGAGCTGTTTTTT
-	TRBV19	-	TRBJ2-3	CASYQTGTDTQYF	TGTGCCAGCTACCAGACAGGCACAGATACGCAGTATTTT
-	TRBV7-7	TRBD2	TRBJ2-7	CASSPTSGNEQYF	TGTGCTAGCAGCCCGACTAGCGGCAACGAGCAGTACTTC
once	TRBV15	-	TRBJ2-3	CATSRASGSTDTQYF	TGTGCCACCAGCAGAGCCTCTGGGAGCACAGATACGCAGTATTTT
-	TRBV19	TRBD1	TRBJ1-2	CASSSGDRDLGGYTF	TGTGCCAGTAGTAGCGGGGACAGGGACCTTGGTGGCTACACCTTC
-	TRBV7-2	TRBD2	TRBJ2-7	CASSLVSGHSYEQYF	TGTGCCAGCAGCTTAGTTAGCGGGCACTCCTACGAGCAGTACTTC
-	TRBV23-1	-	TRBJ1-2	CASSQSRGGGYGYTF	TGCGCCAGCAGTCAATCAAGGGGCGGCGGCTATGGCTACACCTTC
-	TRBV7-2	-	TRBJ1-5	CASSLVGGLNQPQHF	TGTGCCAGCAGCTTAGTGGGGGGCCTCAATCAGCCCCAGCATTTT
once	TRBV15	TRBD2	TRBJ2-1	CATRGLAGYEQFF	TGTGCCACCCGAGGACTAGCGGGATATGAGCAGTTCTTC
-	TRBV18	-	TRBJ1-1	CASSQEGDTEAFF	TGTGCCAGCTCACAGGAGGGGGACACTGAAGCTTTCTTT
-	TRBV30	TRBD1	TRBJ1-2	CAWSRDRGHGYTF	TGTGCCTGGAGTCGGGACAGGGGACATGGCTACACCTTC
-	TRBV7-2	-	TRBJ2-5	CASSSRRSQETQYF	TGTGCCAGCAGCTCGAGACGGAGCCAAGAGACCCAGTACTTC
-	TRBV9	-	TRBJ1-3	CASSVDWSASGNTIYF	TGTGCCAGCAGCGTAGACTGGAGTGCTTCTGGAAACACCATATATTTT
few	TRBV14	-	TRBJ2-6	CASSQQNIGANVLTF	TGTGCCAGCAGCCAGCAAAACATTGGGGCCAACGTCCTGACTTTC
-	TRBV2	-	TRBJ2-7	CASGPSDGGQYF	TGTGCCAGCGGGCCCTCAGATGGCGGGCAGTACTTC
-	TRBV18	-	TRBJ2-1	CASSPPIWESSYNEQFF	TGTGCCAGCTCACCCCCTATTTGGGAATCCTCCTACAATGAGCAGTTCTTC
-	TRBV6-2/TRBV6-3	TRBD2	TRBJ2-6	CASSPPGGGSGANVLTF	TGTGCCAGCAGTCCCCCGGGCGGGGGTTCTGGGGCCAACGTCCTGACTTTC
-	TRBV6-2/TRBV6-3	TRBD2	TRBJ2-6	CASSYRLAGGITTSGANVLTF	TGTGCCAGCAGTTACAGACTAGCGGGAGGAATTACTACCTCTGGGGCCAACGTCCTGACTTTC
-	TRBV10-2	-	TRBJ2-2	CATSEGNTGELFF	TGCGCCACCTCCGAGGGGAACACCGGGGAGCTGTTTTTT
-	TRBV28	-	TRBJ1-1	CASSSSPRGTEAFF	TGTGCCAGCAGTTCCAGTCCCCGGGGAACTGAAGCTTTCTTT
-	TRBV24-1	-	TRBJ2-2	CATSVRFGELFF	TGTGCCACCAGTGTCCGTTTCGGGGAGCTGTTTTTT
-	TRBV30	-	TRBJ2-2	CAWSLSGNTGELFF	TGTGCCTGGAGTCTTTCGGGGAACACCGGGGAGCTGTTTTTT
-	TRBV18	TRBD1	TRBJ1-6	CASSPGQGGSPLHF	TGTGCCAGCTCACCGGGACAGGGGGGTTCACCCCTCCACTTT
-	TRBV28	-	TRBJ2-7	CASSFSEPYEQYF	TGTGCCAGCAGTTTTAGCGAACCCTACGAGCAGTACTTC
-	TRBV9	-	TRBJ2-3	CASSADIAGTDTQYF	TGTGCCAGCAGCGCCGATATAGCGGGCACAGATACGCAGTATTTT
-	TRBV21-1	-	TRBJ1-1	CATTLGGDTGLNTEAFF	TGTGCCACCACACTTGGGGGGGACACTGGCCTTAACACTGAAGCTTTCTTT
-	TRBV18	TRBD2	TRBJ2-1	CASTSSGRFNEQFF	TGTGCCAGCACCTCTAGCGGGAGGTTCAATGAGCAGTTCTTC
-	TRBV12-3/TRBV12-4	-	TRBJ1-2	CASSLEGGGYTF	TGTGCCAGCAGTTTAGAAGGAGGGGGCTACACCTTC
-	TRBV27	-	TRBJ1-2	CASSLGFQVIYGYTF	TGTGCCAGCAGTTTAGGGTTCCAGGTAATCTATGGCTACACCTTC
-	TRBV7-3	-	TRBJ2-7	CASSPRRSGVQYF	TGTGCCAGCAGCCCGCGGCGCTCAGGGGTGCAGTACTTC
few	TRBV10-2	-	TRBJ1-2	CASSEQPLRGRDGYTF	TGCGCCAGCAGTGAGCAACCTCTCAGGGGTAGGGATGGCTACACCTTC
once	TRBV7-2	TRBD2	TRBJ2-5	CASSLGLHQETQYF	TGTGCCAGCAGCTTGGGACTACACCAAGAGACCCAGTACTTC
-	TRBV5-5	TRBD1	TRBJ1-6	CASSSGQANSPLHF	TGTGCCAGCAGCTCAGGACAGGCTAATTCACCCCTCCACTTT
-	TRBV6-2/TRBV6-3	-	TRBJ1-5	CASSLLQANQPQHF	TGTGCCAGCAGTTTGCTCCAGGCTAATCAGCCCCAGCATTTT
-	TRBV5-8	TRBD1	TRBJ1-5	CASSLGTGVRPQHF	TGTGCCAGCAGCCTGGGGACAGGGGTTCGGCCCCAGCATTTT
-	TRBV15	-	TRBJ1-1	CATSRDQGHQNTEAFF	TGTGCCACCAGCAGAGATCAGGGACACCAGAACACTGAAGCTTTCTTT
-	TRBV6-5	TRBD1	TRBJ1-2	CASSPGQGSYGYTF	TGTGCCAGCAGTCCCGGACAGGGGTCCTATGGCTACACCTTC
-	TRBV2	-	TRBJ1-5	CASSRDPLGGQPQHF	TGTGCCAGCAGTAGGGACCCCCTTGGGGGTCAGCCCCAGCATTTT
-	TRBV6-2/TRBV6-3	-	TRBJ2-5	CASSYTEGESVLIATQYF	TGTGCCAGCAGTTACACCGAGGGCGAATCCGTTTTAATCGCGACCCAGTACTTC
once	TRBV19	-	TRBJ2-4	CASSAQLQGVGKNIQYF	TGTGCCAGTAGTGCCCAGCTACAGGGAGTGGGCAAAAACATTCAGTACTTC
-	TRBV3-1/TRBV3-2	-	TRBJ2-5	CASSQSQETQYF	TGTGCCAGCAGCCAAAGCCAAGAGACCCAGTACTTC
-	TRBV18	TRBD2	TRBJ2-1	CASSATSGSGNEQFF	TGTGCCAGCTCCGCAACTAGCGGGAGTGGCAATGAGCAGTTCTTC
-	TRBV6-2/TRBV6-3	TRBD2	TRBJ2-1	CASSSRGSGRYNEQFF	TGTGCCAGCAGTTCCCGTGGTAGCGGGAGGTACAATGAGCAGTTCTTC